These 28 T cell receptor beta chains were sequenced from one sample in a study of blood T cell repertoires in COVID-19. Only in-frame clones appear in the TCRdb table, and some are missing; sequencing was by immunoSEQ multiplex PCR. The sample has approximately 300,000 clones; approximately 82% are singletons. The sample taken for sequencing was peripheral blood. The source is a woman in her forties or fifties with acute or convalescent COVID-19.

This rearrangement joins TRBV7-9 to TRBJ2-7; D is undetermined. Germline loops: CDR1 SEHNR, CDR2 FQNEAQ (reference sequence). The CDR3 spans 13 residues. V lost 4 bases to trimming and J lost 1 base, with 8 bases between them. Written as DNA, the CDR3 is TGTGCCAGCAGCTCAACACCTTCCTACGAGCAGTACTTC. It codes for CASSSTPSYEQYF.

The chain couples TRBV28 to TRBJ1-2; 9 bases are a match to TRBD1. The germline gives CDR1 MDHEN, CDR2 SYDVKM. The CDR3 spans 13 residues. The J segment lost 8 bases and the V segment lost 11 bases, leaving 12 bases of the junction unmatched. The DNA for the CDR3 is TGTGCCTTGGAGGACAGGGGTAGAGGCGGCTACACCTTC. Its translation: CALEDRGRGGYTF.

The chain carries TRBV2 and TRBJ1-4, with D maybe TRBD1 (5 bases). This CDR3 has 16 residues. The V gene's germline CDR1 is SNHLY and CDR2 FYNNEI. V lost 11 bases to trimming and J lost 4 bases, with 23 bases between them. CDR3 coding DNA: TGTGCCTCACAAATAGGGACTGCGGCTTATAATGAAAAACTGTTTTTT. Protein sequence: CASQIGTAAYNEKLFF.

V gene TRBV7-8 combines with J gene TRBJ1-1; the D gene is possibly TRBD1 (6 bases). Germline V lookup: CDR1 SGHVS, CDR2 FQNEAQ. Trimming stripped 1 base from V and 12 bases from J, with 15 bases between. The CDR3 covers 13 residues. The DNA for the CDR3 is TGTGCCAGCAGCTTAGTACGGGGGGGCGCAACTTTCTTT. Translating gives CASSLVRGGATFF.

In regard to this clone: Other DNA sequences from this sample encode an identical CDR3 as well. The genes are TRBV7-6 and TRBJ1-6; 7 bases are shared with TRBD1. The CDR3 extends over 14 amino acids. J gave up 6 bases and V 5 bases, and 4 bases lay outside the gene matches. Germline V CDR1 and CDR2: SGHVS, FNYEAQ. CDR3 region: CASSPGQSNSPLHF. DNA for the CDR3: TGTGCCAGCAGCCCGGGACAGAGTAATTCACCCCTCCACTTT. Based on the CDR3 plus reference TRBV7-6 and TRBJ1-6, the full variable domain is GAGVSQSPRYKVTKRGQDVALRCDPISGHVSLYWYRQALGQGPEFLTYFNYEAQQDKSGLPNDRFSAERPEGSISTLTIQRTEQRDSAMYRCASSPGQSNSPLHFGNGTRLTVT.

The rearrangement joins TRBV5-6 to TRBJ2-1; the D is unclear. Trimming cost V 0 bases and J 2 bases, with 9 bases left between them. Germline assignment: CDR1 SGHDT and CDR2 YYEEEE. The CDR3 sequence is 15 residues long. CDR3 sequence reads: CASSLAHKTYNEQFF. The CDR3 DNA follows: TGTGCCAGCAGCTTGGCCCACAAGACCTACAATGAGCAGTTCTTC. The whole variable domain, remainder taken from reference TRBV5-6 and TRBJ2-1, is DAGVTQSPTHLIKTRGQQVTLRCSPKSGHDTVSWYQQALGQGPQFIFQYYEEEERQRGNFPDRFSGHQFPNYSSELNVNALLLGDSALYLCASSLAHKTYNEQFFGPGTRLTVL.

Notes on this clone: The same CDR3 also results from other DNA sequences found in this sample. The chain has TRBV6-2 or TRBV6-3 and TRBJ2-7, with TRBD2 matching 12 bases. The trim removed 5 bases at V and 2 bases at J, leaving 4 bases unmatched. Germline V lookup: CDR1 MNHEY, CDR2 SVGEGT. The CDR3 extends over 15 amino acids. The CDR3 protein is CASSPLAGGPYEQYF. For the CDR3, the DNA is TGTGCCAGCAGTCCCCTAGCGGGAGGGCCCTACGAGCAGTACTTC.

This clone was seen a handful of times. This rearrangement joins TRBV10-1 to TRBJ1-1; a weak D match, TRBD1 (6 bases). Per germline, CDR1 WNHNN and CDR2 SYGVQD (reference sequence). The CDR3 sequence is 12 residues long. Trimming took off 6 bases at V and 5 bases at J, with 10 bases between the two ends. The chain's CDR3 is CASSDQGTEAFF. The CDR3 DNA follows: TGCGCCAGCAGCGACCAGGGGACTGAAGCTTTCTTT.

The rearrangement uses TRBV27 and TRBJ2-7; 7 nucleotides agree with TRBD1. V lost 4 bases, J lost 3 bases, and 3 bases stayed unmatched. Germline CDR1 reads MNHEY; CDR2 reads SMNVEV (reference sequence). The CDR3 consists of 13 residues. The CDR3 bases are TGTGCCAGCAGTTCGACAGGGCACTACGAGCAGTACTTC. As protein: CASSSTGHYEQYF.

This sequence joins TRBV5-1 and TRBJ2-2; TRBD2 agrees at 9 bases. The CDR3 contains 14 residues. V lost 4 bases to trimming and J lost 4 bases; unmatched junction nucleotides: 2. The germline CDR1 and CDR2 sequences are SGHRS and YFSETQ. CDR3 sequence (DNA): TGCGCCAGCAGCAATAGCGGGAGCACCGGGGAGCTGTTTTTT. As protein: CASSNSGSTGELFF.

The J gene is TRBJ1-2, the V gene TRBV11-2; D may be TRBD1 (5 bases). V lost 0 bases, J lost 4 bases, and 15 bases lay in between. The germline V gene has CDR1 SGHAT and CDR2 FQNNGV. The CDR3 runs 16 residues. The CDR3 DNA sequence: TGTGCCAGCAGCTTAGAGGGAGGGGCACCTGGCTATGGCTACACCTTC. It translates to CASSLEGGAPGYGYTF.

The chain links TRBV5-4 to TRBJ1-6; D gene uncertain. The CDR3 contains 14 residues. Trimming removed 4 bases at V and 4 bases at J, with 9 bases between. CDR1 is SGHNT, CDR2 YYREEE, per germline (reference sequence). The CDR3 is CASSVTGYNSPLHF. The CDR3 nucleotides read TGTGCCAGCAGCGTGACTGGATATAATTCACCCCTCCACTTT.

This clone was observed a handful of times. This rearrangement joins TRBV11-1 to TRBJ2-2, with 12 bases aligning to TRBD2. This CDR3 has 15 amino acids. V lost 2 bases and J lost 7; bases outside the gene matches: 2. Germline lookup yields CDR1 SGHAT and CDR2 FQDESV (reference sequence). This chain's CDR3 is CASSLRTSGNGELFF. DNA of the CDR3: TGTGCCAGCAGCTTAAGGACTAGCGGGAACGGGGAGCTGTTTTTT.

This clone turned up a few times. The V call is TRBV7-8, the J call TRBJ1-2; D may be TRBD1 (5 bases). Trimming cost V 5 bases and J 2 bases, with 12 bases left between them. From germline, CDR1 is SGHVS and CDR2 FQNEAQ. The length of the CDR3 is 14 residues. DNA of the CDR3: TGTGCCAGCAGCCCCGATCGGGGGAACTATGGCTACACCTTC. Its translation is CASSPDRGNYGYTF. The full variable domain, rest sourced from reference TRBV7-8 and TRBJ1-2, is GAGVSQSPRYKVAKRGQDVALRCDPISGHVSLFWYQQALGQGPEFLTYFQNEAQLDKSGLPSDRFFAERPEGSVSTLKIQRTQQEDSAVYLCASSPDRGNYGYTFGSGTRLTVV.

This chain connects TRBV6-4 to TRBJ2-3; 7 nucleotides agree with TRBD2. CDR3 length equals 12 residues. Germline V gene lookup returns CDR1 MRHNA and CDR2 SNTAGT. Trimming cost V 7 bases and J 6 bases; bases outside gene matches: 4. The DNA of the CDR3 is TGTGCCAGCAACCAGGGAGGGGATACGCAGTATTTT. Amino acid sequence: CASNQGGDTQYF.

This sequence joins TRBV2 and TRBJ1-1, with 8 bases matching TRBD1. There are 15 residues in the CDR3. Germline CDR1 reads SNHLY; CDR2 reads FYNNEI. The V gene end was trimmed by 4 bases and the J gene end by 5 bases; junction bases not matched to a gene: 9. The CDR3 DNA sequence: TGTGCCAGCAGTGGCGGCAGGGGGCGTATAACTGAAGCTTTCTTT. Its translation is CASSGGRGRITEAFF.

V gene TRBV30 combines with J gene TRBJ1-1; D possibly corresponds to TRBD1 (5 bases). The CDR3 sequence is 14 residues long. Germline V gives CDR1 GTSNPN, CDR2 SVGIG (reference sequence). V lost 1 base and J 3 bases, leaving 12 bases between the germline ends. CDR3 nucleotides: TGTGCCTGGAGTGAGGGAGGGGACCACACTGAAGCTTTCTTT. Amino acids: CAWSEGGDHTEAFF.

The chain employs TRBV28 and TRBJ1-2; 7 bases are shared with TRBD1. Losses at the gene ends were 4 bases for V and 3 bases for J; bases not matched to a gene: 5. The CDR3 loop spans 14 amino acids. CDR1 is MDHEN and CDR2 is SYDVKM in the germline V gene. In DNA, the CDR3 is TGTGCCAGCAGTTCGCGACAGGGCTACTATGGCTACACCTTC. It specifies CASSSRQGYYGYTF.

V and J are TRBV6-5 and TRBJ2-1, with 8 positions matching TRBD2. Per the germline V gene, CDR1 is MNHEY and CDR2 is SVGAGI. V gave up 8 bases and J gave up 7 bases; unmatched junction bases: 7. This CDR3 is 13 amino acids long. The CDR3 here is CASLRGGINEQFF. The CDR3 DNA is TGTGCCAGCCTCCGGGGGGGTATAAATGAGCAGTTCTTC.

The chain uses TRBV9 and TRBJ2-3, with TRBD2 matching over 10 bases. Trimming removed 0 bases from V and 1 base from J; junction bases left unmatched: 11. CDR1 is SGDLS and CDR2 is YYNGEE in the germline V gene. The CDR3 has 19 amino acids. CDR3 DNA sequence: TGTGCCAGCAGCGTAGTAAGGGGAGCGGGAGGGCCTGGCACAGATACGCAGTATTTT. As protein: CASSVVRGAGGPGTDTQYF.

The chain links TRBV5-4 to TRBJ2-1, with a tentative D call TRBD1 (5 bases). V was shortened by 4 bases and J by 7 bases, with 18 bases between the two germline ends. This CDR3 is built from 15 residues. In germline, CDR1 is SGHNT, CDR2 YYREEE (reference sequence). The CDR3 DNA reads as TGTGCCAGCAGCCCCGCGTGGGGCAGTGGTAATGAGCAGTTCTTC. Translating gives CASSPAWGSGNEQFF.

CDR3 protein: CAWSVGAPRPPTQYF. CDR3 bases: TGTGCCTGGAGTGTAGGGGCACCGAGACCTCCGACCCAGTACTTC. The genes are TRBV30 and TRBJ2-5, with D perhaps matching TRBD1 (5 bases). The germline V and J ends were trimmed by 0 bases and 7 bases, with 18 bases remaining between them. Germline loops: CDR1 GTSNPN, CDR2 SVGIG (reference sequence). The CDR3 is 15 residues long.

The chain joins TRBV18 to TRBJ2-7, with a weak D call TRBD1 (6 bases). This CDR3 has 15 residues. With 3 bases removed from V and 5 bases from J, the gap between germline ends came to 17 bases. Germline loops: CDR1 KGHSH, CDR2 LQKENI. Here the CDR3 DNA reads TGTGCCAGCTCACCGTCTGCGGTTGGGGGCGACGAGCAGTACTTC. Encoded protein: CASSPSAVGGDEQYF.

This clone was observed a single time. The rearrangement joins TRBV12-5 to TRBJ1-6; no clear D. Germline V CDR1 and CDR2: LGHNT, FRNRAP. The CDR3 has 15 amino acids. V was clipped by 2 bases and J by 6 bases, with 11 bases between them. CDR3 amino acids: CASGLTRSGNSPLHF. The DNA for the CDR3 is TGTGCTAGTGGTTTGACGAGGAGCGGTAATTCACCCCTCCACTTT.

Concerning this clone itself: The sample holds other DNA sequences that translate to the same CDR3. The chain uses TRBV25-1 and TRBJ1-2; the D gene is possibly TRBD1 (5 bases). Trimming removed 1 base from V and 8 bases from J, with 14 bases in between. The CDR3 has 14 amino acids. Germline-derived CDR1 and CDR2 are MGHDK and SYGVNS. CDR3 residues: CASSELGGAGGYTF. CDR3 nucleotide sequence: TGTGCCAGCAGTGAATTAGGAGGGGCGGGGGGCTACACCTTC.

Concerning this clone: Within the sample, other DNA sequences also encode this same CDR3. The gene calls are TRBV9 and TRBJ1-5; D unclear. V was cut by 0 bases and J by 6 bases, with 10 bases left in between. The CDR3 spans 14 residues. Looked up from germline, CDR1 is SGDLS and CDR2 is YYNGEE. Here the CDR3 DNA reads TGTGCCAGCAGCGTAGGGACGGGAGGTCAGCCCCAGCATTTT. It is translated as CASSVGTGGQPQHF. Drawing the rest from reference TRBV9 and TRBJ1-5, the complete variable domain is DSGVTQTPKHLITATGQRVTLRCSPRSGDLSVYWYQQSLDQGLQFLIQYYNGEERAKGNILERFSAQQFPDLHSELNLSSLELGDSALYFCASSVGTGGQPQHFGDGTRLSIL.

The chain uses TRBV6-5 and TRBJ1-1; maybe TRBD1 (5 bases). The CDR3 runs 15 residues. In germline, CDR1 is MNHEY, CDR2 SVGAGI. The ends were cut back, 3 bases at V and 3 bases at J, with 14 bases in the middle. The CDR3 loop reads CASSYAQGPDTEAFF. In nucleotides, the CDR3 is TGTGCCAGCAGTTATGCCCAGGGTCCTGACACTGAAGCTTTCTTT.

The chain links TRBV19 to TRBJ2-1; no clear D. The CDR3 length is 13 residues. From germline, CDR1 is LNHDA and CDR2 SQIVND (reference sequence). Trimming cost V 7 bases and J 9 bases, with 16 bases left between them. CDR3 loop: CASTPSEASEQFF. The CDR3 DNA follows: TGTGCCAGTACCCCCTCCGAGGCCTCTGAGCAGTTCTTC. The full variable domain, its missing parts supplied by reference TRBV19 and TRBJ2-1, is DGGITQSPKYLFRKEGQNVTLSCEQNLNHDAMYWYRQDPGQGLRLIYYSQIVNDFQKGDIAEGYSVSREKKESFPLTVTSAQKNPTAFYLCASTPSEASEQFFGPGTRLTVL.